What follows is one T cell receptor (beta chain) and its context. This clone's antigen is unknown. There are no base qualities to consult, and no much larger clone falls within one base. The immunoSEQ Assay, a bias-controlled multiplex PCR, was used to amplify TCRbeta CDR3 regions from genomic DNA. The original methods were these. Within the assay, amplification of reference gene primers was used to estimate how many nucleated cells each sample contained. To quantify the absolute abundance of each unique TCRbeta CDR3 rearrangement, sequence reads were collapsed and filtered. For each sample, productive Simpson clonality was calculated by taking the square root of Simpson's diversity index across productive rearrangements. Held by TCRdb, this immuneACCESS table contains in-frame sequences only and omits some clones. Under half of the omission traces to an unresolved V gene where checked; the cause of the rest is unknown. The V and J calls and clone size were taken over from that table, and D and trimming were inferred from the DNA. For this sample there are 300,000 to 350,000 clones; just under 90% appear just once. In total, the top ten clones hold over 9% of the sample.

This record comes from a study of blood T cell repertoires in COVID-19 (dated by TCRdb to the early 2020s). The study in broad terms: The collaborator samples originated in the United States, Italy and Spain and spanned the acute and convalescent phases of COVID-19. The prospective study material was composed of cDNA or gDNA derived from T cells, B-cell-depleted T cells, or PBMCs. The dataset comprised deeply sampled blood TCRbeta repertoires from subjects exposed to, actively infected with, or recovered from COVID-19. The repertoires were released in a freely available public database meant as a resource for research on the immune response to SARS-CoV-2. Samples came from the ongoing ImmuneRACE study (first 160 participants) plus 1,254 subjects from 6 global collaborators. The sample metadata nearly always contained a de-identified subject ID, COVID-19 status, age in years and sex. Where available, HLA class I and class II types were taken from metadata supplied by the sample provider and were not determined by assay-based typing. Study-wide findings and limitations: The quantity of clinical and demographic metadata differed by source and by participant and was supplied without curation.

The germline V gene gives CDR1 as MGHDK and CDR2 as SYGVNS. Relative to germline, V is 3 bases shorter and J is 1 base shorter, with 12 bases between their ends. Reading from cysteine to phenylalanine, the CDR3 counts 15 amino acids. CDR3 DNA is the only sequence kept; it has 45 bases, read in frame from the first base. Participants in the prospective study were enrolled through a virtual design, were aged roughly 18 to 100 years, and lived in 20 to 30 United States geographic areas. To assign participants to cohorts, the prospective study relied on clinical history that participants themselves reported in a screening survey and a study questionnaire. Recovered participants in ImmuneRACE Cohort 3 were defined by two consecutive negative NP/OP PCR tests, clearance by a healthcare professional, or resolution of symptoms. Mobile phlebotomists in the prospective study collected whole blood, serum and a nasopharyngeal or oropharyngeal swab from every participant. Additional blood draws and questionnaires over an approximately two-month period could optionally be provided by prospective study participants. Before DNA extraction, blood samples from the prospective study were shipped at room temperature or frozen.

Sequenced: PBMCs or T cells enriched from blood (not recorded which). The rearranged segments are TRBV25-1 and TRBJ1-1; the D gene remains uncertain. The receptor comes from a woman aged 25-40 years who had recovered from COVID-19. CDR3 protein: CASSDSNRQNTEAFF. The sequence in DNA is TGTGCCAGCAGTGATTCGAACAGACAGAACACTGAAGCTTTCTTT.